Following are 17 T cell receptor beta chains from one sample sequenced in a study of blood T cells in healthy people across ages. Combining a sample-barcoded 5' primer with a J-beta primer mix, a second PCR ran for roughly 6 to 12 cycles. MiXCR, run by TCRdb on the 5' RACE reads, gives a single entry per CDR3 protein. The table records approximately 600,000 distinct CDR3 sequences, about 53% of them present only once. Sequenced: blood. The source of these receptors is a man in his fifties or sixties in good health.

The chain is built from TRBV4-1 and TRBJ2-5; TRBD2 matches 12 bases. The V gene's germline CDR1 is MGHRA and CDR2 YSYEKL. The CDR3 has 15 residues. With V trimmed by 3 bases and J by 8 bases, 7 bases remained unmatched. The CDR3 region has the DNA TGCGCCAGCAGCCAGACGACTAGCGGGGGAGGAACCCAGTACTTC. This codes for CASSQTTSGGGTQYF.

V is TRBV20-1 and J is TRBJ2-7, with 8 bases lining up with TRBD2. Germline V CDR1 and CDR2: DFQATT, SNEGSKA (reference sequence). V shed 3 bases, J shed 2 bases, and the junction held 15 bases outside the gene matches. The CDR3 is 17 residues long. The CDR3 DNA reads as TGCAGTGCTAGGAGGGCCGGGAGGGAGAGTAGGCCCTACGAGCAGTACTTC. Translation: CSARRAGRESRPYEQYF.

The V gene is TRBV3-1, the J gene TRBJ2-1, with 11 bases matching TRBD1. Germline CDR1 reads LGHDT; CDR2 reads YNNKEL (reference sequence). Trimming took 4 bases from V and 5 from J; bases not matched to a gene: 7. The CDR3 totals 16 residues. The CDR3 loop reads CASSPGQGVPHNEQFF. CDR3 DNA sequence: TGTGCCAGCAGCCCGGGACAGGGGGTGCCCCACAATGAGCAGTTCTTC.

This rearrangement joins TRBV6-5 to TRBJ2-7; 9 bases are shared with TRBD2. Germline values: CDR1 MNHEY, CDR2 SVGAGI. The CDR3 is 16 amino acids. The trim removed 0 bases at V and 4 bases at J, leaving 7 bases unmatched. The CDR3 loop is CASSYSGSGGKYEQYF. Here the CDR3 DNA reads TGTGCCAGCAGTTACTCGGGTAGCGGGGGAAAGTACGAGCAGTACTTC.

This clonotype was seen only a few times. The chain joins TRBV15 to TRBJ1-2; tentatively, D is TRBD1 (5 bases). V dropped 2 bases and J dropped 6 bases, with 13 bases sitting between them. CDR3 size: 14 residues. CDR1 and CDR2 from the germline V gene are LNHNV and YYDKDF (reference sequence). CDR3 coding DNA: TGTGCCACCAGCAGACCGACAGCGAGGCATGGCTACACCTTC. It is translated as CATSRPTARHGYTF.

The V call is TRBV4-1, the J call TRBJ2-3; D ambiguous. The CDR3 length is 14 residues. Trimming cost V 5 bases and J 0 bases, with 9 bases left between them. Germline V gives CDR1 MGHRA, CDR2 YSYEKL. CDR3 coding DNA: TGCGCCAGCAGCATGGCGGCGAGCACAGATACGCAGTATTTT. The encoded protein is CASSMAASTDTQYF.

This chain uses TRBV5-1 with TRBJ2-7, with D perhaps being TRBD1 or TRBD2 (5 bases each). Germline values: CDR1 SGHRS, CDR2 YFSETQ. The CDR3 runs to 13 residues. V shed 7 bases and J shed 2 bases, with 13 bases lying between them. The CDR3 nucleotides read TGCGCCAGCGGCCCAAGGGACCCCTACGAGCAGTACTTC. Amino acids: CASGPRDPYEQYF. Looking up the rest from reference TRBV5-1 and TRBJ2-7 gives the full variable domain: KAGVTQTPRYLIKTRGQQVTLSCSPISGHRSVSWYQQTPGQGLQFLFEYFSETQRNKGNFPGRFSGRQFSNSRSEMNVSTLELGDSALYLCASGPRDPYEQYFGPGTRLTVT.

The chain is built from TRBV27 and TRBJ2-5; maybe TRBD2 (6 bases). With 6 bases removed from V and 1 base from J, the gap between germline ends came to 15 bases. The CDR3 totals 15 residues. The germline V gene has CDR1 MNHEY and CDR2 SMNVEV (reference sequence). The DNA of the CDR3 is TGTGCCAGCAGATCTCCACTAGCAGCCCAAGAGACCCAGTACTTC. This translates into CASRSPLAAQETQYF.

In its sample, this clonotype was seen a few times. This sequence joins TRBV3-1 and TRBJ2-5; D ambiguous. The CDR3 has 10 residues. Between the trimmed V and J ends, which lost 2 bases and 11 bases, there was a span of 6 bases. The germline gives CDR1 LGHDT, CDR2 YNNKEL (reference sequence). The CDR3 sequence: CASSQLQQYF. In nucleotides, the CDR3 is TGTGCCAGCAGCCAACTGCAGCAGTACTTC.

This clonotype was seen ten or more times. J is TRBJ2-7 and V is TRBV28; D remains ambiguous. V was clipped by 8 bases and J by 0 bases, with 2 bases between them. The CDR3 runs 10 residues. Germline CDR1 reads MDHEN; CDR2 reads SYDVKM. The CDR3 here is CASRSYEQYF. Here the CDR3 DNA reads TGTGCCAGCCGCTCCTACGAGCAGTACTTC.

There are a few counts of this clonotype. The V and J genes are TRBV5-1 and TRBJ2-1; 8 bases line up with TRBD1. This CDR3 contains 14 residues. Germline V gene lookup returns CDR1 SGHRS and CDR2 YFSETQ. V shed 7 bases and J 8 bases; nucleotides not matched to a gene: 11. CDR3 protein: CASHRQGIVDEQFF. CDR3 DNA: TGCGCCAGCCACAGACAGGGGATTGTAGATGAGCAGTTCTTC.

This clonotype was counted a few times. V and J are TRBV24-1 and TRBJ2-1; 9 bases are a match to TRBD1. The ends lost 5 bases at V and 4 bases at J; junction bases unmatched: 8. The CDR3 is 16 residues long. Germline lookup yields CDR1 KGHDR and CDR2 SFDVKD. CDR3 loop: CATSGPGQGKYNEQFF. The CDR3 bases are TGTGCCACCAGTGGGCCGGGACAGGGTAAATACAATGAGCAGTTCTTC.

This chain links TRBV24-1 with TRBJ2-1, with 10 bases identical to TRBD2. The CDR3 runs 15 residues. J gave up 6 bases and V 5 bases, and 6 bases lay outside the gene matches. Germline V CDR1 and CDR2: KGHDR, SFDVKD. CDR3 coding DNA: TGTGCCACCAGTGCTGGGACTAGCGTCCCCAATGAGCAGTTCTTC. This sequence encodes CATSAGTSVPNEQFF.

This clonotype has a handful of counts. A much larger clone sits a single nucleotide away, making a read error possible. This chain links TRBV11-3 with TRBJ2-1; D is unclear. The V and J ends lost 5 bases and 13 bases respectively, with 21 bases between them. Germline V gene sequence: CDR1 SGHNT, CDR2 YENEEA. The CDR3 runs to 14 residues. The DNA for the CDR3 is TGTGCCAGCAGCCCATATGGGTCCCCGGAGACCCAGTTCTTC. It yields the protein CASSPYGSPETQFF.

The chain has TRBV2 and TRBJ2-1; 7 bases fit TRBD2. The CDR3 is 17 residues long. Losses at the gene ends were 2 bases for V and 2 bases for J; bases not matched to a gene: 9. Germline-derived CDR1 and CDR2 are SNHLY and FYNNEI. The CDR3 loop reads CASSERGGGGTYNEQFF. The CDR3, as DNA: TGTGCCAGCAGTGAACGGGGTGGCGGGGGAACCTACAATGAGCAGTTCTTC.

The chain uses TRBV4-2 and TRBJ2-1; 9 nucleotides agree with TRBD2. J was trimmed by 0 bases and V by 1 base; bases with no gene match: 7. Germline loops: CDR1 LGHNA, CDR2 YNFKEQ. CDR3 length: 18 residues. CDR3 protein: CASSQGQTSGSSYNEQFF. The CDR3 DNA reads as TGTGCCAGCAGCCAAGGGCAGACTAGCGGCAGCTCCTACAATGAGCAGTTCTTC.

V and J are TRBV20-1 and TRBJ2-5; 7 positions agree with TRBD2. Germline CDR1 DFQATT, CDR2 SNEGSKA (reference sequence). The CDR3 covers 13 residues. V was pared by 0 bases and J by 2 bases, with 0 bases of the junction left unmatched. The CDR3 nucleotides read TGCAGTGCTAGAGAGCGGGGGCAAGAGACCCAGTACTTC. Translating gives CSARERGQETQYF.